Following are 23 T cell receptor beta chains from one sample sequenced in a study of early T cells in non-severe SARS-CoV-2 infection. One entry per CDR3 protein, called by TCRdb with MiXCR from the 5' RACE reads. The data contain some 110,000 distinct CDR3 sequences, more than 13% of them singletons. Sequencing was performed on whole blood. These receptors were obtained from an adult who was a healthcare worker with PCR-confirmed SARS-CoV-2 infection or an uninfected control (not recorded which).

CDR3 coding DNA: TGCGCCAGCAGCTACCGGGACATCGACAATGAGCAGTTCTTC. As protein: CASSYRDIDNEQFF. The chain couples TRBV4-1 to TRBJ2-1, with D possibly TRBD1 on 6 matching bases. The CDR3 loop spans 14 amino acids. Germline lookup yields CDR1 MGHRA and CDR2 YSYEKL. The germline V and J ends were trimmed by 5 bases and 5 bases, with 13 bases remaining between them.

In this sample, this clonotype turned up a few times. The chain couples TRBV4-1 to TRBJ2-7; the D is unclear. The ends were cut back, 1 base at V and 6 bases at J, with 19 bases in the middle. The CDR3 covers 16 residues. Germline assignment: CDR1 MGHRA and CDR2 YSYEKL. CDR3 sequence: CASSQGSDGLWGEQYF. The CDR3 DNA follows: TGCGCCAGCAGCCAAGGGTCCGACGGCTTGTGGGGCGAGCAGTACTTC.

This clonotype was seen more than once but under ten times. The V and J genes are TRBV12-3 or TRBV12-4 and TRBJ2-5, with 12 bases that match TRBD2. V was pared by 3 bases and J by 4 bases, with 3 bases of the junction left unmatched. This CDR3 is 15 amino acids long. CDR3 bases: TGTGCCAGCAGTTTGAGACTAGCGGGGGTAGAGACCCAGTACTTC. Amino acid sequence: CASSLRLAGVETQYF.

This chain links TRBV20-1 with TRBJ2-1; TRBD1 agrees at 10 bases. Per the germline V gene, CDR1 is DFQATT and CDR2 is SNEGSKA (reference sequence). The junction had 7 bases not matched to a gene; V was cut back by 5 bases and J by 6 bases. The CDR3 spans 14 residues. CDR3 nucleotide sequence: TGCAGTGCTGGGGGACAGGGGACATCCAATGAGCAGTTCTTC. Residues: CSAGGQGTSNEQFF.

The gene calls are TRBV7-2 and TRBJ2-1; D remains unclear. Per the germline V gene, CDR1 is SGHTA and CDR2 is FQGNSA. The CDR3 consists of 14 residues. The V and J ends lost 3 bases and 10 bases respectively, with 16 bases between them. The CDR3 protein is CASSLGPMAFEQFF. The CDR3 nucleotides read TGTGCCAGCAGCTTGGGCCCTATGGCTTTCGAGCAGTTCTTC.

This clonotype was seen only a few times. The chain combines TRBV5-6 with TRBJ2-1; 10 positions agree with TRBD2. CDR1 is SGHDT, CDR2 YYEEEE, per germline. The J segment lost 9 bases and the V segment lost 4 bases, leaving 16 bases of the junction unmatched. The CDR3 sequence is 17 residues long. The CDR3 protein is CASSLMGSGGSRGEQFF. The DNA for the CDR3 is TGTGCCAGCAGCCTAATGGGTAGCGGGGGGTCCCGCGGTGAGCAGTTCTTC.

This clonotype occurred a few times. The chain carries TRBV5-1 and TRBJ1-1; D ambiguous. Per the germline V gene, CDR1 is SGHRS and CDR2 is YFSETQ. The germline V and J ends were trimmed by 4 bases and 0 bases, with 10 bases remaining between them. CDR3 size: 14 residues. DNA for the CDR3: TGCGCCAGCAGCGTAAACAGCCTGAACACTGAAGCTTTCTTT. Its translation is CASSVNSLNTEAFF.

There are many counts of this clonotype. V usage is TRBV5-4 and J usage is TRBJ2-1, with D perhaps matching TRBD1 (6 bases). Germline CDR1 is SGHNT and CDR2 is YYREEE (reference sequence). The CDR3 is 16 residues long. Trimming left V 4 bases short and J 5 bases short, with 19 bases between. The CDR3, as DNA: TGTGCCAGCAGCACCACAGGGACCCCTCGCCACAATGAGCAGTTCTTC. The encoded protein is CASSTTGTPRHNEQFF.

The genes are TRBV7-9 and TRBJ1-4; TRBD1 is a possible D gene (5 bases). The CDR3 loop spans 12 amino acids. Germline CDR1 reads SEHNR; CDR2 reads FQNEAQ (reference sequence). The V gene lost 3 bases and the J gene lost 8 bases, with 7 bases spanning the gap. CDR3 nucleotide sequence: TGTGCCAGCAGCTTTGAGGGGGAAAAACTGTTTTTT. Translating it yields CASSFEGEKLFF.

This clonotype was counted a few times. The chain couples TRBV7-3 to TRBJ1-1; no definite D call. Between the trimmed V and J ends, which lost 3 bases and 1 base, there was a span of 6 bases. The germline CDR1 and CDR2 sequences are SGHTA and FQGTGA. The CDR3 covers 13 residues. This CDR3 is CASSFDGNTEAFF. As DNA, the CDR3 is TGTGCCAGCAGCTTTGACGGGAACACTGAAGCTTTCTTT.

In nucleotides, the CDR3 is TGTGCCAGCAGCGAAGGGGGGGAGGATGAAGCTTTCTTT. Translated: CASSEGGEDEAFF. The chain combines TRBV11-3 with TRBJ1-1; possibly TRBD1 for D (6 bases). Germline CDR1 SGHNT, CDR2 YENEEA. This CDR3 is 13 amino acids long. The V end was cut by 5 bases, the J end by 7 bases, with 14 bases between.

The gene calls are TRBV6-6 and TRBJ2-5, with D tentatively TRBD1 (5 bases). The germline V gene encodes CDR1 MNHNY and CDR2 SVGAGI (reference sequence). This CDR3 has 12 residues. V was clipped by 6 bases and J by 5 bases, with 10 bases between them. CDR3 sequence (DNA): TGTGCCAGCAGCGTCTCAGGGGAGACCCAGTACTTC. It yields the protein CASSVSGETQYF.

The chain employs TRBV7-9 and TRBJ1-3; weak D call: TRBD1 (5 bases). This CDR3 comprises 15 residues. Germline V gene lookup returns CDR1 SEHNR and CDR2 FQNEAQ (reference sequence). Between the trimmed V and J ends, which lost 5 bases and 3 bases, there was a span of 14 bases. CDR3 nucleotides: TGTGCCAGCAGCCTATCGCGGGGACTTGGAAACACCATATATTTT. As protein: CASSLSRGLGNTIYF.

This clonotype has only a few counts. The rearrangement joins TRBV2 to TRBJ2-3, with 9 bases that match TRBD2. The CDR3 is 16 amino acids. The germline V gene encodes CDR1 SNHLY and CDR2 FYNNEI. Unmatched junction bases numbered 14, after V lost 7 bases and J lost 6 bases. Written as DNA, the CDR3 is TGTGCCAGCACCCCAGAGCTTAGCGGGGGAGGGGATACGCAGTATTTT. Protein: CASTPELSGGGDTQYF.

The chain is built from TRBV11-2 and TRBJ2-2, with a weak D call TRBD2 (5 bases). This CDR3 contains 12 residues. CDR1 and CDR2 (germline): SGHAT, FQNNGV. V was clipped by 8 bases and J by 1 base, with 5 bases between them. The DNA of the CDR3 is TGTGCCAGCGGGAGGAACACCGGGGAGCTGTTTTTT. This gives the protein CASGRNTGELFF.

In its sample, this clonotype was seen many times. The CDR3 sequence is CASSQGGQGINEQFF. The CDR3 DNA follows: TGTGCCAGCAGCCAGGGGGGACAGGGGATCAATGAGCAGTTCTTC. J is TRBJ2-1 and V is TRBV3-1; 10 nucleotides align to TRBD1. The CDR3 consists of 15 residues. CDR1 is LGHDT and CDR2 is YNNKEL in the germline V gene (reference sequence). J lost 6 bases, V lost 3 bases, and 5 bases had no gene match.

This clonotype showed up just a few times. This chain uses TRBV12-3 or TRBV12-4 with TRBJ2-7, with D tentatively TRBD2 (5 bases). Trimming cost V 1 base and J 1 base, with 8 bases left between them. CDR3 size: 14 residues. The chain's CDR3 is CASSLGGGSYEQYF. The DNA of the CDR3 is TGTGCCAGCAGTTTAGGTGGAGGATCCTACGAGCAGTACTTC.

The gene calls are TRBV2 and TRBJ2-7, with TRBD1 matching over 9 bases. CDR3 length: 15 residues. CDR1 SNHLY and CDR2 FYNNEI come from the germline V gene. With 6 bases clipped from V and 2 bases from J, the junction kept 8 bases outside the gene matches. The CDR3 coding sequence is TGTGCCAGCAGGGTAAATCGACAGGGGGCCTACGAGCAGTACTTC. Protein sequence: CASRVNRQGAYEQYF.

A few counts support this clonotype. The chain recombines TRBV5-1 with TRBJ1-1; TRBD1 matches at 9 bases. CDR1 SGHRS and CDR2 YFSETQ come from the germline V gene. CDR3 length: 14 residues. V shed 4 bases and J 4 bases; nucleotides not matched to a gene: 5. CDR3 loop: CASSTTGQGTEAFF. The DNA for the CDR3 is TGCGCCAGCAGCACTACGGGACAGGGCACTGAAGCTTTCTTT.

The chain has TRBV6-1 and TRBJ1-2; D call uncertain. Trimming cost V 1 base and J 7 bases, with 7 bases left between them. This CDR3 is built from 12 residues. In germline, CDR1 is MNHNS, CDR2 SASEGT. The CDR3, as DNA: TGTGCCAGCAGTGAAGTTGCTAGTGGCTACACCTTC. Amino acids: CASSEVASGYTF.

The chain has TRBV10-1 and TRBJ2-3, with 7 bases matching TRBD1. V dropped 4 bases and J dropped 6; count of bases not matched to a gene: 10. Germline V CDR1 and CDR2: WNHNN, SYGVQD (reference sequence). The CDR3 runs 15 residues. The CDR3 DNA reads as TGCGCCAGCAGTGGAGGAATAACAGGGGCGGATACGCAGTATTTT. Its protein is CASSGGITGADTQYF.

A word on this clonotype: Lacking the conserved final phenylalanine or tryptophan, this CDR3 likely reflects a read error. The chain couples TRBV18 to TRBJ2-5; D uncertain. CDR1 is KGHSH, CDR2 LQKENI, per germline. This CDR3 region has 13 residues. V gave up 3 bases and J gave up 2 bases, with 7 bases separating them. CDR3 region: CASSPQSQETQYS. The CDR3 DNA reads as TGTGCCAGCTCACCTCAGAGTCAAGAGACCCAGTACTCC.

With regard to this clonotype: A read error is possible here, since a much larger clone lies one base away. The rearrangement joins TRBV19 to TRBJ2-5; D is perhaps TRBD1 (5 bases). The germline gives CDR1 LNHDA, CDR2 SQIVND (reference sequence). The CDR3 covers 13 residues. Trimming took off 5 bases at V and 8 bases at J, with 15 bases between the two ends. CDR3 sequence: CASSGTGRGTQYF. The CDR3 DNA reads as TGTGCCAGTAGTGGTACAGGCCGCGGAACCCAGTACTTC.